Presented here are 14 T cell receptor beta chains from one specimen sequenced in a study of breast tumors, draining lymph nodes, adjacent tissues. TCRdb fed the multiplex PCR reads into MiXCR, producing one record per CDR3 protein. This sample has about 200,000 distinct CDR3 sequences; 30% to 40% occur once, and the top ten carry roughly 4%. Axillary draining lymph nodes of breast cancer patients supplied the node samples. Sequenced sample: axillary lymph node tissue. The receptors here all came from a female donor with breast cancer. Some clones in this sample may be carry-over from other donors' samples.

The chain carries TRBV6-5 and TRBJ2-1, with 7 nucleotides matching TRBD2. The CDR3 is made up of 13 amino acids. Trimming at V came to 2 bases and at J to 15 bases, leaving 10 bases not matched to a gene. Germline V gives CDR1 MNHEY, CDR2 SVGAGI. This CDR3 is CASSYGTISVGFF. As DNA, the CDR3 is TGTGCCAGCAGTTACGGGACTATCTCTGTGGGGTTCTTC.

The chain carries TRBV7-3 and TRBJ2-3; TRBD2 might be the D (6 bases). Germline-derived CDR1 and CDR2 are SGHTA and FQGTGA. V shed 1 base and J shed 6 bases, with 11 bases lying between them. The CDR3 is 14 amino acids. The CDR3 region is CASSLNGLADTQYF. As DNA, the CDR3 is TGTGCCAGCAGCTTAAACGGGCTAGCGGATACGCAGTATTTT.

This clonotype came up many times. The chain couples TRBV2 to TRBJ1-5, with no clear D. CDR3 length equals 14 residues. The V end was cut by 3 bases, the J end by 6 bases, with 12 bases between. In germline, CDR1 is SNHLY, CDR2 FYNNEI. The CDR3 sequence is CASSEAEVVQPQHF. The CDR3 coding sequence is TGTGCCAGCAGTGAGGCAGAGGTGGTTCAGCCCCAGCATTTT.

This chain uses TRBV4-2 with TRBJ2-7, with a tentative D call TRBD1 (6 bases). CDR3 length: 16 amino acids. Germline V lookup: CDR1 LGHNA, CDR2 YNFKEQ. V was clipped by 0 bases and J by 12 bases, with 24 bases between them. The DNA of the CDR3 is TGTGCCAGCAGCCAAGATAGGGGACGGGCGGTCCAGGGGCGGTACTTC. Residues: CASSQDRGRAVQGRYF.

This clonotype was picked up many times. J is TRBJ2-1 and V is TRBV20-1, with a weak D call TRBD2 (7 bases). The V gene lost 4 bases and the J gene lost 5 bases, with 15 bases spanning the gap. Germline assignment: CDR1 DFQATT and CDR2 SNEGSKA (reference sequence). CDR3 length: 14 amino acids. The CDR3 here is CSAILSGGHNEQFF. The CDR3 nucleotides are TGCAGTGCTATCCTTTCGGGGGGCCACAATGAGCAGTTCTTC.

The rearrangement links TRBV2 to TRBJ2-7; 11 bases align to TRBD2. CDR1 and CDR2 from the germline V gene are SNHLY and FYNNEI. CDR3 size: 15 residues. After removal of 4 bases from V and 7 bases from J, the junction contained 9 bases not matched to a gene. CDR3 nucleotides: TGTGCCAGCAGTGTAACCATAGCGGGGGGGTATGAGCAGTACTTC. Its protein is CASSVTIAGGYEQYF.

This clonotype was counted ten times or more. The chain links TRBV30 to TRBJ1-2; D call uncertain. The germline V and J ends were trimmed by 0 bases and 6 bases, with 5 bases remaining between them. CDR3 length equals 11 residues. The V gene's germline CDR1 is GTSNPN and CDR2 SVGIG (reference sequence). CDR3 protein: CAWSVGNGYTF. CDR3 DNA: TGTGCCTGGAGTGTAGGAAATGGCTACACCTTC.

This clonotype was found many times. This chain links TRBV11-2 with TRBJ1-3; maybe TRBD1 (5 bases). The germline gives CDR1 SGHAT, CDR2 FQNNGV. Trimming pared 4 bases from V and 0 bases from J, leaving 10 bases between. This CDR3 is 15 amino acids long. The CDR3 spells CASSSGALSGNTIYF. DNA of the CDR3: TGTGCCAGCAGCTCCGGGGCGCTCTCTGGAAACACCATATATTTT. The full variable domain, its missing parts supplied by reference TRBV11-2 and TRBJ1-3, is EAGVAQSPRYKIIEKRQSVAFWCNPISGHATLYWYQQILGQGPKLLIQFQNNGVVDDSQLPKDRFSAERLKGVDSTLKIQPAKLEDSAVYLCASSSGALSGNTIYFGEGSWLTVV.

This clonotype was recorded many times. The gene calls are TRBV18 and TRBJ1-2; D is undetermined. This CDR3 has 15 amino acids. V was cut by 1 base and J by 2 bases, with 11 bases left in between. Per germline, CDR1 KGHSH and CDR2 LQKENI. DNA of the CDR3: TGTGCCAGCTCACCACAAAGTCAAGTCAACTATGGCTACACCTTC. Its protein product is CASSPQSQVNYGYTF.

This clonotype was counted ten times or more. This clone may be a read error of a much larger clone one base away. The chain uses TRBV15 and TRBJ1-2; D gene uncertain. This CDR3 is 13 amino acids long. Between the trimmed V and J ends, which lost 5 bases and 2 bases, there was a span of 9 bases. The germline V gene encodes CDR1 LNHNV and CDR2 YYDKDF (reference sequence). The CDR3 DNA reads TGTGCCACCAGCGGAGTAGGGAACTATGGCTACACCTTC. Its translation is CATSGVGNYGYTF.

This chain uses TRBV7-3 with TRBJ1-6, with a possible D match to TRBD1 (6 bases). The germline V and J ends were trimmed by 5 bases and 7 bases, with 12 bases remaining between them. CDR1 SGHTA and CDR2 FQGTGA come from the germline V gene. This CDR3 is built from 14 residues. CDR3 sequence reads: CASSQGDKNSPLHF. CDR3 nucleotides: TGTGCCAGCAGCCAAGGGGACAAAAATTCACCCCTCCACTTT. Complete variable domain (other parts from reference TRBV7-3 and TRBJ1-6): GAGVSQTPSNKVTEKGKYVELRCDPISGHTALYWYRQSLGQGPEFLIYFQGTGAADDSGLPNDRFFAVRPEGSVSTLKIQRTERGDSAVYLCASSQGDKNSPLHFGNGTRLTVT.

Concerning this clonotype itself: It may be a read error: a sequence one base away is much more abundant. V and J are TRBV9 and TRBJ1-3; the D is unclear. The germline gives CDR1 SGDLS, CDR2 YYNGEE. The CDR3 extends over 15 amino acids. Written as DNA, the CDR3 is TGTGCCAGCAGCTCAACCGGGTTGCCTGGAAACACCACATATTTT. This sequence encodes CASSSTGLPGNTTYF.

This clonotype was seen more than once but under ten times. The chain is built from TRBV6-1 and TRBJ1-5; TRBD1 is a possible D gene (6 bases). Germline V lookup: CDR1 MNHNS, CDR2 SASEGT. The germline V and J ends were trimmed by 9 bases and 7 bases, with 19 bases remaining between them. This CDR3 is 14 amino acids long. The CDR3 loop is CASSSQGRDQPQHF. The CDR3 DNA is TGTGCCAGTTCGTCACAGGGACGGGACCAGCCCCAGCATTTT.

The rearrangement uses TRBV6-1 and TRBJ1-5; no clear D gene. V shed 7 bases and J shed 3 bases, with 13 bases lying between them. In germline, CDR1 is MNHNS, CDR2 SASEGT. The CDR3 length is 14 residues. The CDR3 here is CASTTGWNNQPQHF. The CDR3 coding sequence is TGTGCCAGCACCACGGGCTGGAACAATCAGCCCCAGCATTTT.